One sample yielded the 7 T cell receptor beta chains listed below, sequenced in a study of blood T cell repertoires in COVID-19. The table came from immunoSEQ multiplex PCR; TCRdb's copy has only in-frame clones and leaves some out. Of about 76,000 clones in the sample, around 75% were seen once. The specimen was peripheral blood. These receptors originate from an older man with acute or convalescent COVID-19.

V is TRBV28 and J is TRBJ1-1, with a weak D call TRBD1 (5 bases). This CDR3 has 14 residues. Trimming removed 2 bases from V and 10 bases from J, with 17 bases in between. Germline V gene lookup returns CDR1 MDHEN and CDR2 SYDVKM. CDR3 bases: TGTGCCAGCAGTTTAGCCCTGGCAGGGCGAGGAGCTTTCTTT. This sequence encodes CASSLALAGRGAFF.

The chain carries TRBV19 and TRBJ2-1; 8 bases line up with TRBD2. With 2 bases clipped from V and 5 bases from J, the junction kept 5 bases outside the gene matches. In germline, CDR1 is LNHDA, CDR2 SQIVND (reference sequence). CDR3 length: 15 amino acids. The CDR3 reads CASSISGSWNNEQFF. DNA of the CDR3: TGTGCCAGTAGTATAAGCGGGAGTTGGAACAATGAGCAGTTCTTC.

This clone has just a few counts. The CDR3 coding sequence is TGTGCCAGCACCAGAATGGGGACTAGCGAGCAGTACTTC. Protein product: CASTRMGTSEQYF. V is TRBV6-5 and J is TRBJ2-7; 8 nucleotides line up with TRBD2. The germline V gene has CDR1 MNHEY and CDR2 SVGAGI. This CDR3 is built from 13 residues. J was trimmed by 6 bases and V by 7 bases; bases with no gene match: 8.

This sequence joins TRBV10-3 and TRBJ1-1; D possibly corresponds to TRBD1 (6 bases). The CDR3 runs to 13 residues. Germline lookup yields CDR1 ENHRY and CDR2 SYGVKD. V was cut by 8 bases and J by 1 base, with 11 bases left in between. CDR3 amino acids: CAIGGAGNTEAFF. In DNA form, the CDR3 reads TGTGCCATCGGGGGGGCTGGGAACACTGAAGCTTTCTTT.

V gene TRBV7-2 combines with J gene TRBJ2-1, with 8 bases fitting TRBD2. Unmatched junction bases numbered 9, after V lost 1 base and J lost 1 base. There are 18 residues in the CDR3. Germline V CDR1 and CDR2: SGHTA, FQGNSA. CDR3 sequence: CASSLGWGAGVSYNEQFF. The DNA of the CDR3 is TGTGCCAGCAGCTTAGGTTGGGGAGCGGGAGTGTCCTACAATGAGCAGTTCTTC.

The genes are TRBV6-5 and TRBJ1-4; TRBD1 matches 7 bases. The V gene end was trimmed by 6 bases and the J gene end by 3 bases; junction bases not matched to a gene: 4. This CDR3 contains 14 residues. Germline assignment: CDR1 MNHEY and CDR2 SVGAGI. The CDR3 sequence is CASRYRGSNEKLFF. The CDR3, as DNA: TGTGCCAGCAGATACAGGGGCTCTAATGAAAAACTGTTTTTT.

CDR3 in DNA: TGTGCCAGCTCACCCGCTTGGACACCTACAACCGGGGAGCTGTTTTTT. It is translated as CASSPAWTPTTGELFF. This rearrangement joins TRBV18 to TRBJ2-2; maybe TRBD1 (5 bases). The CDR3 is 16 residues long. Per germline, CDR1 KGHSH and CDR2 LQKENI. Trimming cost V 3 bases and J 5 bases, with 16 bases left between them.